The 6 T cell receptor beta chains below come from one sample, sequenced in a study of blood T cell repertoires in COVID-19. The data were produced by immunoSEQ multiplex PCR, yet TCRdb's version contains in-frame clones alone and is incomplete. Here the sample spans around 41,000 clones, about nine tenths being singletons. The sequencing sample was made of peripheral blood. Receptor source: a woman older than 75 with active COVID-19.

This chain links TRBV28 with TRBJ2-3; the match to TRBD1 covers 9 bases. The germline gives CDR1 MDHEN, CDR2 SYDVKM. J gave up 2 bases and V 6 bases, and 12 bases lay outside the gene matches. This CDR3 comprises 17 residues. The CDR3 is CASSLRGTQGATDTQYF. Written as DNA, the CDR3 is TGTGCCAGCAGCCTAAGGGGGACACAGGGGGCCACAGATACGCAGTATTTT.

This chain uses TRBV14 with TRBJ1-2, with 11 bases lining up with TRBD1. V gave up 0 bases and J gave up 8 bases; unmatched junction bases: 11. The CDR3 has 17 residues. Germline V lookup: CDR1 SGHDN, CDR2 FVKESK. The CDR3 DNA is TGTGCCAGCAGCCAAGAAATCGCCCGGACAGGGGGCAGCGGCTACACCTTC. Translated: CASSQEIARTGGSGYTF.

CDR3 bases: TGTGCCAGCAGCTTCGGGTCCCCGACCGCCGAGCAGTACTTC. This encodes CASSFGSPTAEQYF. V gene TRBV5-4 combines with J gene TRBJ2-7, with D hard to call. Germline CDR1 is SGHNT and CDR2 is YYREEE (reference sequence). V was trimmed by 2 bases and J by 6 bases, leaving 15 bases between them. There are 14 residues in the CDR3. The variable domain in full, completed from reference TRBV5-4 and TRBJ2-7, reads ETGVTQSPTHLIKTRGQQVTLRCSSQSGHNTVSWYQQALGQGPQFIFQYYREEENGRGNFPPRFSGLQFPNYSSELNVNALELDDSALYLCASSFGSPTAEQYFGPGTRLTVT.

The chain joins TRBV4-2 to TRBJ1-2; possible D gene TRBD1, 5 bases. The CDR3 runs 12 residues. Trimming shortened V by 2 bases and J by 7 bases, and 8 bases separated the two germline ends. The germline gives CDR1 LGHNA, CDR2 YNFKEQ. The CDR3 region has the DNA TGTGCCAGCAGCCAAAGGGGCGGTGGCTACACCTTC. Its translation is CASSQRGGGYTF.

This rearrangement joins TRBV4-3 to TRBJ2-7; 11 nucleotides align to TRBD2. This CDR3 comprises 15 residues. V trimming: 1 base; J trimming: 3 bases; junction bases outside the gene matches: 2. Germline V gene data show CDR1 as LGHNA and CDR2 as YSLEER. CDR3 loop: CASSQGLAGGYEQYF. The CDR3 DNA reads as TGCGCCAGCAGCCAAGGCCTAGCGGGGGGCTACGAGCAGTACTTC.

This sequence joins TRBV5-7 and TRBJ2-4, with D tentatively TRBD2 (6 bases). TRBV5-7 is annotated as an ORF whose role is uncertain. Trimming left V 6 bases short and J 6 bases short, with 19 bases between. The CDR3 has 15 residues. DNA for the CDR3: TGTGCCAGCAATGGGAGGAGGGTGTCTGTAAACATTCAGTACTTC. Amino acids: CASNGRRVSVNIQYF.